A selection of T cell receptor beta chains follows, all from one sample in a study of technical replicates of blood from a few donors. Profiled with immunoSEQ multiplex PCR; TCRdb holds only in-frame clones, not every one. This sample carries just over 80,000 clones, roughly 94% of them seen once, and the ten largest clones take about 0.39%. The source material was T cells isolated from PBMCs. All receptors come from a human donor in good health. Each CDR3 is given with its conserved first and last residue. The order of the fields is D gene, clone size, V gene, J gene, CDR3 protein, CDR3 DNA. The D gene is left open where the match is weak. The size field is filled for only some rows; it gives once, few, many or a size class.

-	-	TRBV5-4	TRBJ2-3	CASSPLREPGTDTQYF	TGTGCCAGCAGCCCCCTCCGGGAACCTGGCACAGATACGCAGTATTTT
TRBD1	once	TRBV10-3	TRBJ1-1	CAISENDRENTEAFF	TGTGCCATCAGTGAGAATGACAGGGAGAACACTGAAGCTTTCTTT
-	-	TRBV4-1	TRBJ1-5	CASSRDRFNQPQHF	TGCGCCAGCAGCCGAGACAGGTTTAATCAGCCCCAGCATTTT
TRBD1	-	TRBV9	TRBJ1-5	CASSVGDRDNQPQHF	TGTGCCAGCAGCGTAGGAGACAGGGATAATCAGCCCCAGCATTTT
TRBD1	-	TRBV6-6	TRBJ2-7	CASSGDRPGHEQYF	TGTGCCAGCAGTGGGGACAGGCCGGGTCACGAGCAGTACTTC
-	-	TRBV27	TRBJ2-3	CASSQRTDTQYF	TGTGCCAGCAGTCAGCGTACAGATACGCAGTATTTT
TRBD2	-	TRBV30	TRBJ2-4	CAWSAIAGGAYIQYF	TGTGCCTGGAGTGCAATAGCGGGAGGCGCGTACATTCAGTACTTC
TRBD2	-	TRBV5-4	TRBJ2-2	CASTLAGVTGELFF	TGTGCCAGCACACTAGCGGGAGTTACCGGGGAGCTGTTTTTT
TRBD2	-	TRBV6-5	TRBJ2-1	CASRSLAGGDNEQFF	TGTGCCAGCAGAAGTCTAGCGGGAGGAGACAATGAGCAGTTCTTC
-	few	TRBV19	TRBJ1-3	CASSIAGSGNTIYF	TGTGCCAGTAGTATCGCGGGCTCTGGAAACACCATATATTTT
TRBD2	-	TRBV13	TRBJ2-1	CASRRGGRNEQFF	TGTGCCAGCAGGCGCGGGGGACGAAATGAGCAGTTCTTC
-	few	TRBV30	TRBJ1-3	CAGATGSSGNTIYF	TGTGCCGGAGCTACAGGGAGCTCTGGAAACACCATATATTTT
-	once	TRBV25-1	TRBJ1-5	CASSPPQDNSNQPQHF	TGTGCCAGCAGTCCCCCCCAGGATAATAGCAATCAGCCCCAGCATTTT
-	-	TRBV11-3	TRBJ2-3	CASSPRSLFTITDTQYF	TGTGCCAGCAGCCCCCGTTCACTTTTTACTATCACAGATACGCAGTATTTT
TRBD1	-	TRBV15	TRBJ1-3	CATSRPGQGYGNTIYF	TGTGCCACCAGCAGACCGGGACAGGGTTATGGAAACACCATATATTTT
TRBD2	-	TRBV7-3	TRBJ2-5	CASSWGNSGMLQETQYF	TGTGCCAGCAGCTGGGGAAATAGCGGGATGCTCCAAGAGACCCAGTACTTC
-	-	TRBV7-8	TRBJ2-7	CASSLLAGTTYEQYF	TGTGCCAGCAGCTTACTCGCAGGTACAACCTACGAGCAGTACTTC
TRBD2	-	TRBV6-5	TRBJ2-7	CASTSGGSGVYEQYF	TGTGCCAGCACATCCGGGGGGAGCGGGGTCTACGAGCAGTACTTC
TRBD1	-	TRBV2	TRBJ1-5	CASGTGNQPQHF	TGTGCCAGCGGGACAGGGAATCAGCCCCAGCATTTT
TRBD2	-	TRBV6-5	TRBJ2-1	CASSRTSGRINEQFF	TGTGCCAGCAGCAGAACTAGCGGGAGAATCAATGAGCAGTTCTTC
TRBD1	-	TRBV6-6	TRBJ2-3	CASSYGDRGPIQYF	TGTGCCAGCAGTTACGGAGACAGGGGGCCCATTCAGTATTTT
-	-	TRBV10-3	TRBJ1-2	CAISDRGYGYTF	TGTGCCATCAGTGACAGGGGCTATGGCTACACCTTC